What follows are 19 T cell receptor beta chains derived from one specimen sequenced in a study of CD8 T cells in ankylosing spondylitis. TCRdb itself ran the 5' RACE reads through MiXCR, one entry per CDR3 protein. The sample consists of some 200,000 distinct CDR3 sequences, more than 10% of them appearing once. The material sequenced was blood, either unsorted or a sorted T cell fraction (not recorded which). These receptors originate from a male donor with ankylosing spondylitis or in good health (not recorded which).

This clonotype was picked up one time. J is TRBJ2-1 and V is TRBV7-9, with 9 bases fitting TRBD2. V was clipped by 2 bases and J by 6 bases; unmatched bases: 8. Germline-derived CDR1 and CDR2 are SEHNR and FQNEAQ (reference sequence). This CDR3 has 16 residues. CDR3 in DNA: TGTGCCAGCAGCTTAATCGCGGGAGGGAGCGGCAATGAGCAGTTCTTC. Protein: CASSLIAGGSGNEQFF. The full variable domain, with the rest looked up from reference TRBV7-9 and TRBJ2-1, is DTGVSQNPRHKITKRGQNVTFRCDPISEHNRLYWYRQTLGQGPEFLTYFQNEAQLEKSRLLSDRFSAERPKGSFSTLEIQRTEQGDSAMYLCASSLIAGGSGNEQFFGPGTRLTVL.

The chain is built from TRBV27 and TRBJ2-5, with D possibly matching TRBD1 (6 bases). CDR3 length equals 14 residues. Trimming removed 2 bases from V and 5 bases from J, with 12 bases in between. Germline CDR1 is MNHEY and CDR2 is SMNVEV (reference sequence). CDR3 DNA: TGTGCCAGCAGTTTAAGGGGGTCGGGGGAGACCCAGTACTTC. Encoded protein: CASSLRGSGETQYF.

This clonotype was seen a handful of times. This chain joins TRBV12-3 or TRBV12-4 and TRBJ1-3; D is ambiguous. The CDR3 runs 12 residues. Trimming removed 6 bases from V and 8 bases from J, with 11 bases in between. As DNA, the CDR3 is TGTGCCAGCAGGGAACACTTGGACACCATATATTTT. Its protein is CASREHLDTIYF.

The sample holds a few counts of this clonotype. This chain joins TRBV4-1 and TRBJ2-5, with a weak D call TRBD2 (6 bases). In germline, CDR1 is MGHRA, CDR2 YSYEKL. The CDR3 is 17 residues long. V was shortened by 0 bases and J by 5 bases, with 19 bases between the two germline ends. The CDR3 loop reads CASSQDEVSGVGETQYF. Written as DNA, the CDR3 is TGCGCCAGCAGCCAAGATGAGGTATCGGGAGTAGGGGAGACCCAGTACTTC.

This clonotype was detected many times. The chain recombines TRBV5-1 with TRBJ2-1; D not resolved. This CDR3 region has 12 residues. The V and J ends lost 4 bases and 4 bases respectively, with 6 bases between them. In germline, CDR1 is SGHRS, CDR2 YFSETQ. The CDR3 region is CASSSVYNEQFF. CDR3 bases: TGCGCCAGCAGCAGCGTGTACAATGAGCAGTTCTTC.

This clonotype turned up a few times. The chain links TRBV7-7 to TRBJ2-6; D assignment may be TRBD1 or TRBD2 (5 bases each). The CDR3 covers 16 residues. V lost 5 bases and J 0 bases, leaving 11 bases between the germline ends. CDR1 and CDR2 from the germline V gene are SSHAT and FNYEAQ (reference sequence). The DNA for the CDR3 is TGTGCCAGCAGCCCTGGGGACGTCTCTGGGGCCAACGTCCTGACTTTC. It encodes CASSPGDVSGANVLTF.

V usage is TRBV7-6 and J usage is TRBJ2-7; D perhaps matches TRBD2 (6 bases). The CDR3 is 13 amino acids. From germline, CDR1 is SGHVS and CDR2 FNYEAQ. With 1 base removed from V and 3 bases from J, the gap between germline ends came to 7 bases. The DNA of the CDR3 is TGTGCCAGCAGCTTAGGGGACTTCTACGAGCAGTACTTC. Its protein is CASSLGDFYEQYF.

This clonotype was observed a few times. The CDR3: CASGLYASGRPPGYEQYF. The CDR3 DNA reads as TGTGCTAGTGGTTTGTACGCTAGCGGGAGGCCGCCAGGTTACGAGCAGTACTTC. V gene TRBV12-5 combines with J gene TRBJ2-7; the match to TRBD2 covers 11 bases. This CDR3 spans 18 amino acids. Unmatched junction bases numbered 13, after V lost 2 bases and J lost 4 bases. Germline values: CDR1 LGHNT, CDR2 FRNRAP.

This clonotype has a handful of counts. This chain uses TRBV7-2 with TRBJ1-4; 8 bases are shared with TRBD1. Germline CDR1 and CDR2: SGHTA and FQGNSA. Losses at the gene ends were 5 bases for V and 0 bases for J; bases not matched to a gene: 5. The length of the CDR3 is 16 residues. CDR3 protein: CASSPGDRTTNEKLFF. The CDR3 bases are TGTGCCAGCAGCCCAGGGGACAGGACAACTAATGAAAAACTGTTTTTT.

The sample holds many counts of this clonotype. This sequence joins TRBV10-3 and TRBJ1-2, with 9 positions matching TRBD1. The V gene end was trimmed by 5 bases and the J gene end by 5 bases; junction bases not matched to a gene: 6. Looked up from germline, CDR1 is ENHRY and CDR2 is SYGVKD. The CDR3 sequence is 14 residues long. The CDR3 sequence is CAISTGGALYGYTF. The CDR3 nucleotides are TGTGCCATCAGTACAGGGGGCGCTTTATATGGCTACACCTTC.

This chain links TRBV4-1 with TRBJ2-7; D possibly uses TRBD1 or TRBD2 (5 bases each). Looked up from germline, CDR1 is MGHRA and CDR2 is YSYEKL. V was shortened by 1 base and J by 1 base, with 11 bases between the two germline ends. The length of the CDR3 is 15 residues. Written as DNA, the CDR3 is TGCGCCAGCAGCCAAGTCCCAGGGAGATCCTACGAGCAGTACTTC. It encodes CASSQVPGRSYEQYF.

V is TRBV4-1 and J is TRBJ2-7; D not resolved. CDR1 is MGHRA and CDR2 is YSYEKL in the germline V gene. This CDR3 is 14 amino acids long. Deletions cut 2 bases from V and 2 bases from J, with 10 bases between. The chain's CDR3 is CASSQSGTPYEQYF. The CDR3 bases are TGCGCCAGCAGCCAATCGGGCACCCCCTACGAGCAGTACTTC.

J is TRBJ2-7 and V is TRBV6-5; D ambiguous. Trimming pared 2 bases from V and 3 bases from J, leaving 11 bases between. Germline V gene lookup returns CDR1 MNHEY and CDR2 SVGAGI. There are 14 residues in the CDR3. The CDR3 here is CASSYAFPGYEQYF. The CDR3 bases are TGTGCCAGCAGTTACGCTTTTCCGGGCTACGAGCAGTACTTC.

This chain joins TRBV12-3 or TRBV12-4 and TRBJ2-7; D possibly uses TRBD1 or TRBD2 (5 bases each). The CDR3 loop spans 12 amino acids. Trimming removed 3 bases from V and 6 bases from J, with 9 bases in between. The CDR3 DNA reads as TGTGCCAGCAGTTTCGGGGCCGCCGAGCAGTACTTC. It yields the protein CASSFGAAEQYF.

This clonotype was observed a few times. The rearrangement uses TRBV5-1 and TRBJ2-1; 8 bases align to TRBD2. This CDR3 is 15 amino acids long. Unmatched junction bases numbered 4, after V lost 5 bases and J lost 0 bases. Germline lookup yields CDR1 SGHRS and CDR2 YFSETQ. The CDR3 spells CASSYGGGSYNEQFF. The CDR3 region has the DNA TGCGCCAGCAGTTACGGGGGGGGCTCCTACAATGAGCAGTTCTTC. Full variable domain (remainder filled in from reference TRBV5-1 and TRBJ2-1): KAGVTQTPRYLIKTRGQQVTLSCSPISGHRSVSWYQQTPGQGLQFLFEYFSETQRNKGNFPGRFSGRQFSNSRSEMNVSTLELGDSALYLCASSYGGGSYNEQFFGPGTRLTVL.

CDR3 nucleotides: TGTGCCACCAGCAGTACGGGTCTGGCTGGGGCCAACGTCCTGACTTTC. Translated: CATSSTGLAGANVLTF. V and J are TRBV15 and TRBJ2-6; no firm D call. Trimming took off 3 bases at V and 2 bases at J, with 11 bases between the two ends. Germline values: CDR1 LNHNV, CDR2 YYDKDF (reference sequence). This CDR3 comprises 16 residues.

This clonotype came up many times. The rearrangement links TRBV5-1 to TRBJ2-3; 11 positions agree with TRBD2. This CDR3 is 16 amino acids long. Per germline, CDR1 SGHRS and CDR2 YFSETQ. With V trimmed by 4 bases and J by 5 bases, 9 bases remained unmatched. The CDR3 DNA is TGCGCCAGCAGCCCTGTCATGACTAGCGGGGAAGATACGCAGTATTTT. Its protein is CASSPVMTSGEDTQYF.

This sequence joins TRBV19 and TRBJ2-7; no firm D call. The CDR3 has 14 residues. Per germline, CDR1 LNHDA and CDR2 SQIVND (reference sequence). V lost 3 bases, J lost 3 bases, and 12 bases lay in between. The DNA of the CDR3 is TGTGCCAGTAGTATCGTGTCCAGCAGCTACGAGCAGTACTTC. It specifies CASSIVSSSYEQYF.

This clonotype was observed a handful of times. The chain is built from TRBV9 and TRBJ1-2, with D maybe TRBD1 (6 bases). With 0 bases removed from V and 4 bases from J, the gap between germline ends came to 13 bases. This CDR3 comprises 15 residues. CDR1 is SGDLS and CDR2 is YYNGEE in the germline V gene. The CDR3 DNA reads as TGTGCCAGCAGCGTAGGAGGGGGAGATCGCTATGGCTACACCTTC. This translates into CASSVGGGDRYGYTF.